This T cell receptor beta chain emerged from a study of blood T cell repertoires in COVID-19. This clone was observed a single time. Only in-frame clones appear in the TCRdb table, and some are missing; sequencing was by immunoSEQ multiplex PCR. Of 270,000 or so clones listed, more than 65% were seen once; the top ten hold roughly 3.1%. Germline V gene sequence: CDR1 WNHNN, CDR2 SYGVQD (reference sequence). The CDR3 contains 15 residues. Germline trimming cut 0 bases from V and 5 bases from J; bases unmatched to any gene: 2. This rearrangement joins TRBV10-1 to TRBJ2-1; 9 nucleotides agree with TRBD2. Sequenced sample: peripheral blood. The clonotype originates from a woman between 18 and 29 years old with acute or convalescent COVID-19. The CDR3 coding sequence is TGCGCCAGCAGTGAGTCGCTAGCGGGAAACAATGAGCAGTTCTTC. Translated, it gives CASSESLAGNNEQFF.